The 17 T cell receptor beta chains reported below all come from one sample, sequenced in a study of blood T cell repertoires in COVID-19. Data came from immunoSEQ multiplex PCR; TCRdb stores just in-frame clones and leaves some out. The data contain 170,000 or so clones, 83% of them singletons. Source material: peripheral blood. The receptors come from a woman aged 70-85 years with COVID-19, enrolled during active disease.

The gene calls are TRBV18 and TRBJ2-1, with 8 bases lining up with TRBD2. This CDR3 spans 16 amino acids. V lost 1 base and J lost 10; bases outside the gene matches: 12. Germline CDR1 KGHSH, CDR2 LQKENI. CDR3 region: CASSPRRLAGTGEQFF. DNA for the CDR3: TGTGCCAGCTCACCACGTCGTCTAGCGGGCACGGGAGAGCAGTTCTTC. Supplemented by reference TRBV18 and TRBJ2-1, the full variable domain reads NAGVMQNPRHLVRRRGQEARLRCSPMKGHSHVYWYRQLPEEGLKFMVYLQKENIIDESGMPKERFSAEFPKEGPSILRIQQVVRGDSAAYFCASSPRRLAGTGEQFFGPGTRLTVL.

In DNA form, the CDR3 reads TGTGCCAGCAGTTACTCCGTGCGACAGGCGGCTGAGCAGTTCTTC. Protein sequence: CASSYSVRQAAEQFF. This chain links TRBV6-5 with TRBJ2-1; tentatively, D is TRBD1 (6 bases). V lost 0 bases, J lost 9 bases, and 15 bases lay in between. Per the germline V gene, CDR1 is MNHEY and CDR2 is SVGAGI. The CDR3 sequence is 15 residues long.

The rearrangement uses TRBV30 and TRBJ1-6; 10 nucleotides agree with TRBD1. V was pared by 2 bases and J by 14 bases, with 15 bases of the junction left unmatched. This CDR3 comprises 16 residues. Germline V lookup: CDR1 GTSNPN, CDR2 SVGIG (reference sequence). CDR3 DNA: TGTGCCTGGAGTAAATCGGGACAGGGGTTTATTAGATCCCTCCACTTT. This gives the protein CAWSKSGQGFIRSLHF.

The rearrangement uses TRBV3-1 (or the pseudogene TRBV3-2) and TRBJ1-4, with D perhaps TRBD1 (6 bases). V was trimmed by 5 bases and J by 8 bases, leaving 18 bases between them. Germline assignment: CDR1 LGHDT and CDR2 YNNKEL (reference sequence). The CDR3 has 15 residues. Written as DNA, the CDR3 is TGTGCCAGCAGCTTATACAGGGATCTCATCGAAAAACTGTTTTTT. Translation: CASSLYRDLIEKLFF.

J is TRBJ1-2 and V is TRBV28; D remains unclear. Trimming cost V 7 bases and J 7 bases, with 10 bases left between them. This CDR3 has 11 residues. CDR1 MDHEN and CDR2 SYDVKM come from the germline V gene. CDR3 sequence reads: CASKSSLGYTF. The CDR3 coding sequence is TGTGCCAGCAAGAGCTCCCTTGGCTACACCTTC.

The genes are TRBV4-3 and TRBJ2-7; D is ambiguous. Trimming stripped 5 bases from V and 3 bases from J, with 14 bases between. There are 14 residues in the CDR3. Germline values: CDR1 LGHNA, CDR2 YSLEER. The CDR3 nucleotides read TGCGCCAGCAGCGACCGGGTCCTTGGCTACGAGCAGTACTTC. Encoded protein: CASSDRVLGYEQYF.

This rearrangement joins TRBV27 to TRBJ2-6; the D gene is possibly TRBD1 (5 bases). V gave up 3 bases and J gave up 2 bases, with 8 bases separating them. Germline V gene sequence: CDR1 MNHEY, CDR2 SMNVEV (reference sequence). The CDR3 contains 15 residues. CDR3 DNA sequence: TGTGCCAGCAGTTTTAGGGGAACTGGGGCCAACGTCCTGACTTTC. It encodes CASSFRGTGANVLTF.

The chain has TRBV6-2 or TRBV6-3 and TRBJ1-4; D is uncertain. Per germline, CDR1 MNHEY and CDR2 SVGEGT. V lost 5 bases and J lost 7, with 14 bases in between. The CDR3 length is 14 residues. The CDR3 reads CASSNGGPAEKLFF. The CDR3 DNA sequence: TGTGCCAGCAGTAACGGAGGGCCGGCTGAAAAACTGTTTTTT.

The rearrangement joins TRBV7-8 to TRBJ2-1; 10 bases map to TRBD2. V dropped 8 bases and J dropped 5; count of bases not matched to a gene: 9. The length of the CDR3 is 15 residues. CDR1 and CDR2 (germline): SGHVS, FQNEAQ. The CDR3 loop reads CASRQREGPDNEQFF. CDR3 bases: TGTGCCAGCCGCCAGCGGGAGGGCCCGGACAATGAGCAGTTCTTC.

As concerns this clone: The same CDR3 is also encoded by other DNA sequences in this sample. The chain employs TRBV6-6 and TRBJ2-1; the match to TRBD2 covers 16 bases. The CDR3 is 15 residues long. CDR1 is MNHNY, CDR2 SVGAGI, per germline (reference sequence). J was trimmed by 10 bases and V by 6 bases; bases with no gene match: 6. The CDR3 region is CASRPGLAGGDEQFF. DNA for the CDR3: TGTGCCAGCAGACCGGGACTAGCGGGAGGGGACGAGCAGTTCTTC.

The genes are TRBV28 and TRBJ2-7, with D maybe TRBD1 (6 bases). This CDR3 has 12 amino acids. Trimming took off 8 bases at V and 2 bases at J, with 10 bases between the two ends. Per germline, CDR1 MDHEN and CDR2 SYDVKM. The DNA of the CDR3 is TGTGCCAGCGAACAGGGACCCTACGAGCAGTACTTC. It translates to CASEQGPYEQYF. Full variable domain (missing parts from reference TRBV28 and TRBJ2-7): DVKVTQSSRYLVKRTGEKVFLECVQDMDHENMFWYRQDPGLGLRLIYFSYDVKMKEKGDIPEGYSVSREKKERFSLILESASTNQTSMYLCASEQGPYEQYFGPGTRLTVT.

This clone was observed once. The DNA for the CDR3 is TGTGCCAGCAGCATGGGAGGAGGACACGAGGAAGCTTTCTTT. Protein product: CASSMGGGHEEAFF. The chain is built from TRBV3-1 (or the pseudogene TRBV3-2) and TRBJ1-1; the D gene is possibly TRBD1 (5 bases). Germline CDR1 and CDR2: LGHDT and YNNKEL (reference sequence). V was pared by 5 bases and J by 8 bases, with 18 bases between. This CDR3 is built from 14 residues.

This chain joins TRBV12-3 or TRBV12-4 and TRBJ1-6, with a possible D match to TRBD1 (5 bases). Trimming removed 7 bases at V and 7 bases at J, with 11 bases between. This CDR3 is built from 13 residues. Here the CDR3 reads CASTPGGNSPLHF. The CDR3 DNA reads TGTGCCAGCACCCCGGGGGGGAATTCACCCCTCCACTTT.

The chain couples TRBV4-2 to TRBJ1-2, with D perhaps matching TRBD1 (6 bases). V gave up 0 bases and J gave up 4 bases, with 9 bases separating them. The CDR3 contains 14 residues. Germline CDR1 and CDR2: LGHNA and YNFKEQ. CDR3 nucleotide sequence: TGTGCCAGCAGCCAAGATGGGACAACCTATGGCTACACCTTC. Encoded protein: CASSQDGTTYGYTF.

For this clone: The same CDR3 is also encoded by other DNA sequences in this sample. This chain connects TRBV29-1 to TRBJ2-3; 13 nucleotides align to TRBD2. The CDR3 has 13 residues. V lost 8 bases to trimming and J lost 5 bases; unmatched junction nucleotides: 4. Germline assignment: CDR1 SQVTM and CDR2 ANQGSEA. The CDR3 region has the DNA TGCAGCCTTGGACTAGCGGGAGTAGATACGCAGTATTTT. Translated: CSLGLAGVDTQYF.

CDR3 sequence (DNA): TGTGCCAGCAAAACTAGCGGGAGGTACGAGCAGTACTTC. Its protein product is CASKTSGRYEQYF. This chain links TRBV27 with TRBJ2-7, with 12 bases fitting TRBD2. V lost 7 bases to trimming and J lost 4 bases; unmatched junction nucleotides: 2. The CDR3 is made up of 13 amino acids. Germline-derived CDR1 and CDR2 are MNHEY and SMNVEV (reference sequence).

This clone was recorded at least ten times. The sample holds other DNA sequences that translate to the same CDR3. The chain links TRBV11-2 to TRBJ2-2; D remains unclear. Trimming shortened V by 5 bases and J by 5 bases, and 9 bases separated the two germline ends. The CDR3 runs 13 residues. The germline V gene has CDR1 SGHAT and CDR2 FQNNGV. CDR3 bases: TGTGCCAGCAGCCCCGCCGGGACCGGGGAGCTGTTTTTT. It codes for CASSPAGTGELFF.